These 10 T cell receptor beta chains were sequenced from one sample in a study of synovial regulatory T cells in juvenile arthritis. Libraries were prepared by immunoSEQ multiplex PCR; TCRdb keeps only in-frame clonotypes and omits some of them. The table lists 10,000 or so clones. Sequenced: Treg cells from blood. The subset is: remaining (HLA-DR-negative) circulating blood Treg cells. These receptors were collected from a donor aged 2-30 years with juvenile idiopathic arthritis.

The chain couples TRBV7-2 to TRBJ2-6; with no DNA, the TCRdb D assignment of TRBD1 cannot be verified. The CDR3 runs 18 residues. The protein alone is recorded here. Germline lookup yields CDR1 SGHTA and CDR2 FQGNSA. The CDR3 loop is CASSLTGTGVSGANVLTF.

CDR3 sequence: CASSFILGPFSYEQYF. The chain joins TRBV5-1 to TRBJ2-7. The germline V gene encodes CDR1 SGHRS and CDR2 YFSETQ. The CDR3 totals 16 residues. Only the protein is on record. The full variable domain, completed using reference TRBV5-1 and TRBJ2-7, is KAGVTQTPRYLIKTRGQQVTLSCSPISGHRSVSWYQQTPGQGLQFLFEYFSETQRNKGNFPGRFSGRQFSNSRSEMNVSTLELGDSALYLCASSFILGPFSYEQYFGPGTRLTVT.

The chain uses TRBV4-3 and TRBJ2-2; there is no DNA to check the TCRdb D call of TRBD2. CDR1 LGHNA and CDR2 YSLEER come from the germline V gene. The CDR3 is made up of 16 amino acids. A DNA sequence was not provided. CDR3 loop: CASSQVGGANTGELFF.

The chain recombines TRBV19 with TRBJ1-1; the TCRdb call, TRBD1, lacks DNA for checking. The CDR3 is made up of 13 amino acids. No coding sequence is recorded. CDR1 is LNHDA, CDR2 SQIVND, per germline (reference sequence). Here the CDR3 reads CASGGQGNTEAFF.

The chain recombines TRBV2 with TRBJ1-3; TCRdb calls TRBD1, which cannot be checked without DNA. The CDR3 has 14 amino acids. The entry carries no DNA sequence. Germline V gene data show CDR1 as SNHLY and CDR2 as FYNNEI. This CDR3 is CASSGQGAGNTIYF.

The rearrangement uses TRBV5-6 and TRBJ2-1; the D call of TRBD1 rests on TCRdb alone, since no DNA is present to check it. CDR1 is SGHDT and CDR2 is YYEEEE in the germline V gene. This CDR3 spans 12 amino acids. DNA was not recorded. CDR3 sequence: CASSLWLREQFF.

V is TRBV5-1 and J is TRBJ2-3; TCRdb outputs TRBD2, but without DNA this stays unchecked. CDR1 SGHRS and CDR2 YFSETQ come from the germline V gene. CDR3 length: 20 amino acids. No DNA was logged. This CDR3 is CASSSGRGLAGARSTDTQYF.

The J gene is TRBJ1-1, the V gene TRBV6-1; absent DNA, TCRdb's TRBD1 call cannot be checked. The CDR3 contains 14 residues. No DNA sequence is on record. Germline V gene lookup returns CDR1 MNHNS and CDR2 SASEGT. The CDR3 sequence: CASSESTGNTEAFF.

The rearrangement links TRBV18 to TRBJ1-2; TCRdb returns TRBD1, unconfirmable since there is no DNA. The CDR3 consists of 13 residues. No DNA accompanies this entry. In germline, CDR1 is KGHSH, CDR2 LQKENI. The CDR3 reads CASSPLTGDGYTF.

This chain connects TRBV19 to TRBJ1-1. Per germline, CDR1 LNHDA and CDR2 SQIVND (reference sequence). The length of the CDR3 is 15 residues. No DNA sequence is on record. The CDR3 spells CASSPRGLGNTEAFF.